The present entry profiles one T cell receptor (beta chain) with its context. The source of the sample is a study of shared clonotypes between healthy human individuals. Running of the assay took place at deep level. Method: immunoSEQ multiplex PCR; TCRdb's copy keeps in-frame clones and lacks some. The data hold millions of clones, with 90% to 95% observed a single time. The CDR3 spans 14 residues. CDR1 is SGHKS and CDR2 is YYEKEE in the germline V gene (reference sequence). Trimming at V came to 4 bases and at J to 4 bases, leaving 6 bases not matched to a gene. This rearrangement joins TRBV5-5 to TRBJ2-7, with 9 bases lining up with TRBD1. Sequences were obtained from naive CD4+ T cells sorted from blood. Subset denoted: CD45RA+ positively selected. The sequence derives from a young man in good health. CDR3 loop: CASSGGQGKYEQYF. CDR3 DNA sequence: TGTGCCAGCAGCGGCGGACAGGGGAAGTACGAGCAGTACTTC. Using reference TRBV5-5 and TRBJ2-7 for the parts outside the CDR3, the full variable domain is DAGVTQSPTHLIKTRGQQVTLRCSPISGHKSVSWYQQVLGQGPQFIFQYYEKEERGRGNFPDRFSARQFPNYSSELNVNALLLGDSALYLCASSGGQGKYEQYFGPGTRLTVT.